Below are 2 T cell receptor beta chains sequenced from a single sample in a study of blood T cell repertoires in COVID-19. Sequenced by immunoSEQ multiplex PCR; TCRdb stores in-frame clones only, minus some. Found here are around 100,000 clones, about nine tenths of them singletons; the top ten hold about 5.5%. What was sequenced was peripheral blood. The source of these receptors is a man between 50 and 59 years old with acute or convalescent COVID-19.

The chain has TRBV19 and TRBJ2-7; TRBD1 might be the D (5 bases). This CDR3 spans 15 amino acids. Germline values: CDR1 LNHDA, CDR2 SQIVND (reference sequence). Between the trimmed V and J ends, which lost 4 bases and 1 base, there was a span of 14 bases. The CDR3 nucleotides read TGTGCCAGTAGTAATCAAGGGGCCAAGTCCTACGAGCAGTACTTC. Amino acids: CASSNQGAKSYEQYF. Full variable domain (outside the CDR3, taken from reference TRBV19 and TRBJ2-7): DGGITQSPKYLFRKEGQNVTLSCEQNLNHDAMYWYRQDPGQGLRLIYYSQIVNDFQKGDIAEGYSVSREKKESFPLTVTSAQKNPTAFYLCASSNQGAKSYEQYFGPGTRLTVT.

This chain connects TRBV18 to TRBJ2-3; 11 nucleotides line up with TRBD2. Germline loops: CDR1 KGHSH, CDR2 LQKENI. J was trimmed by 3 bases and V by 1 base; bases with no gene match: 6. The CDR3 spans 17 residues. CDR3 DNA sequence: TGTGCCAGCTCACCACTAGCGGGAGGGCCGTGGACAGATACGCAGTATTTT. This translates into CASSPLAGGPWTDTQYF. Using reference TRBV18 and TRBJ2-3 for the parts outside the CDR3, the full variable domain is NAGVMQNPRHLVRRRGQEARLRCSPMKGHSHVYWYRQLPEEGLKFMVYLQKENIIDESGMPKERFSAEFPKEGPSILRIQQVVRGDSAAYFCASSPLAGGPWTDTQYFGPGTRLTVL.